This entry is about one T cell receptor beta chain. Seattle enrolled patients during active infection and tracked them longitudinally. The CDR3 is made up of 16 amino acids. V was clipped by 6 bases and J by 2 bases, with 19 bases between them. CDR1 and CDR2 from the germline V gene are MDHEN and SYDVKM. Measured with immunoSEQ multiplex PCR; TCRdb has only the in-frame clones, and not every one. The sample gives under 300,000 clones, approximately 84% of which show up once; more than 1.2% is in the top ten. This entry belongs to a study of blood T cell repertoires in COVID-19. Study details: Sites across the United States, Italy and Spain contributed samples from acute and convalescent COVID-19.

The chain joins TRBV28 to TRBJ1-2, with D perhaps matching TRBD1 (6 bases). The source material was peripheral blood. The TCR comes from a human donor with COVID-19, enrolled during active disease. The donor label of this sample is uncertain. The CDR3 DNA reads as TGTGCCAGCAGCCCCAGGGGCAGGGAGTGGAACTATGGCTACACCTTC. This translates into CASSPRGREWNYGYTF.